Presented here are 19 T cell receptor beta chains from one specimen sequenced in a study of CD8+CD57+ T cells in acquired aplastic anemia. For CDR3 and TCR beta VDJ profiling, genomic DNA was the template used. In TCRdb, the reads were re-called with MiXCR into one record per CDR3 protein. The sample lists about 190,000 distinct CDR3 sequences, less than 70% occurring once. The sample taken for sequencing was sorted CD4+, CD8+, or CD8+CD57+ T cells (not recorded which) from PBMCs. All receptors come from a human donor in good health, serving as a control.

The V and J genes are TRBV7-6 and TRBJ2-4; TRBD1 matches at 9 bases. The junction had 10 bases not matched to a gene; V was cut back by 2 bases and J by 8 bases. The CDR3 has 16 amino acids. The V gene's germline CDR1 is SGHVS and CDR2 FNYEAQ. The CDR3 coding sequence is TGTGCCAGCAGCTTACTTACACAGGGGGCTGGGGACATTCAGTACTTC. Translating it yields CASSLLTQGAGDIQYF.

This clonotype appeared many times. This chain joins TRBV14 and TRBJ1-2, with TRBD1 identical over 7 bases. Germline trimming cut 4 bases from V and 4 bases from J; bases unmatched to any gene: 9. The CDR3 extends over 15 amino acids. Germline V lookup: CDR1 SGHDN, CDR2 FVKESK. In DNA, the CDR3 is TGTGCCAGCAGCCGGACAGGAGCCTCCCTCTATGGCTACACCTTC. This sequence encodes CASSRTGASLYGYTF.

The table lists this clonotype with a few counts. The rearrangement joins TRBV5-6 to TRBJ2-7, with TRBD1 identical over 7 bases. The germline CDR1 and CDR2 sequences are SGHDT and YYEEEE. The V gene end was trimmed by 8 bases and the J gene end by 0 bases; junction bases not matched to a gene: 17. CDR3 length equals 17 residues. In nucleotides, the CDR3 is TGTGCCAGTAGTATAGATCACAGGGGCCACACCTCCTACGAGCAGTACTTC. It translates to CASSIDHRGHTSYEQYF.

The rearrangement uses TRBV7-2 and TRBJ2-7; D remains unclear. Deletions cut 1 base from V and 10 bases from J, with 8 bases between. From germline, CDR1 is SGHTA and CDR2 FQGNSA. CDR3 length: 11 amino acids. CDR3 DNA sequence: TGTGCCAGCAGCTTAGATCTAGGCCAGTACTTC. It encodes CASSLDLGQYF.

The chain combines TRBV20-1 with TRBJ2-5, with D possibly called TRBD1 or TRBD2 (6 bases each). V was pared by 0 bases and J by 2 bases, with 13 bases between. The CDR3 covers 15 residues. Germline CDR1 and CDR2: DFQATT and SNEGSKA (reference sequence). The CDR3 region has the DNA TGCAGTGCTAGAGAAGAGGGGGGAAGGCAAGAGACCCAGTACTTC. Its translation: CSAREEGGRQETQYF.

This clonotype has more than one count but fewer than ten. This chain links TRBV10-3 with TRBJ1-2, with 11 positions matching TRBD1. With V trimmed by 4 bases and J by 4 bases, 2 bases remained unmatched. Per germline, CDR1 ENHRY and CDR2 SYGVKD. This CDR3 comprises 14 residues. CDR3 sequence reads: CAISAGTGGYGYTF. The CDR3 nucleotides read TGTGCCATCAGTGCCGGGACAGGGGGCTATGGCTACACCTTC.

As concerns this clonotype: Just one base apart from a much larger clone, this may be a read error. This chain connects TRBV7-9 to TRBJ2-1, with 15 bases that match TRBD2. CDR3 length equals 16 residues. CDR1 and CDR2 from the germline V gene are SEHNR and FQNEAQ (reference sequence). With V trimmed by 3 bases and J by 5 bases, 2 bases remained unmatched. In DNA form, the CDR3 reads TGTGCCAGCAGCTTGGGACTAGCGGGGGGACACAATGAGCAGTTCTTC. Translation gives CASSLGLAGGHNEQFF. The variable domain in full, completed from reference TRBV7-9 and TRBJ2-1, reads DTGVSQNPRHKITKRGQNVTFRCDPISEHNRLYWYRQTLGQGPEFLTYFQNEAQLEKSRLLSDRFSAERPKGSFSTLEIQRTEQGDSAMYLCASSLGLAGGHNEQFFGPGTRLTVL.

V and J are TRBV7-6 and TRBJ1-4; perhaps TRBD1 as D (5 bases). Germline V gene lookup returns CDR1 SGHVS and CDR2 FNYEAQ. The CDR3 extends over 17 amino acids. Trimming pared 4 bases from V and 0 bases from J, leaving 15 bases between. CDR3 sequence (DNA): TGTGCCAGCAGCTCACTAGCGGGGGTCGCAACTAATGAAAAACTGTTTTTT. Encoded protein: CASSSLAGVATNEKLFF.

The rearrangement links TRBV20-1 to TRBJ2-5; 11 bases agree with TRBD1. The CDR3 consists of 15 residues. Per the germline V gene, CDR1 is DFQATT and CDR2 is SNEGSKA (reference sequence). V trimming: 0 bases; J trimming: 5 bases; junction bases outside the gene matches: 5. CDR3 DNA sequence: TGCAGTGCTAGAGATAGGGACAGGGGGTGGGAGACCCAGTACTTC. Protein sequence: CSARDRDRGWETQYF.

J is TRBJ2-1 and V is TRBV13; TRBD1 is a possible D gene (7 bases). V was clipped by 1 base and J by 4 bases, with 11 bases between them. Germline V gene sequence: CDR1 PRHDT, CDR2 FYEKMQ (reference sequence). This CDR3 is 15 amino acids long. The CDR3 DNA sequence: TGTGCCAGCAGCTTAGCAGGGGGGACGTACAATGAGCAGTTCTTC. Translation: CASSLAGGTYNEQFF.

This clonotype was observed at least ten times. The CDR3 reads CASSSYRDGYTF. The CDR3 coding sequence is TGCGCCAGCAGTTCATACAGGGACGGCTACACCTTC. This chain joins TRBV5-1 and TRBJ1-2; possibly TRBD1 for D (6 bases). CDR1 is SGHRS and CDR2 is YFSETQ in the germline V gene. This CDR3 spans 12 amino acids. V was clipped by 5 bases and J by 8 bases, with 13 bases between them.

This clonotype was counted ten times or more. The genes are TRBV7-2 and TRBJ2-1; 7 nucleotides align to TRBD2. V trimming: 5 bases; J trimming: 0 bases; junction bases outside the gene matches: 10. The germline CDR1 and CDR2 sequences are SGHTA and FQGNSA. The CDR3 has 17 amino acids. DNA of the CDR3: TGTGCCAGCAGCGAATTCTTGGGCGGGAGCTCCTACAATGAGCAGTTCTTC. Protein: CASSEFLGGSSYNEQFF.

This clonotype was counted once. The V gene is TRBV7-2, the J gene TRBJ2-1; 14 nucleotides align to TRBD2. Losses at the gene ends were 2 bases for V and 2 bases for J; bases not matched to a gene: 2. The CDR3 covers 17 residues. From germline, CDR1 is SGHTA and CDR2 FQGNSA. The CDR3 region has the DNA TGTGCCAGCAGCTTAACGGGACTAGCGGGGGCCTACAATGAGCAGTTCTTC. This translates into CASSLTGLAGAYNEQFF.

This clonotype was counted many times. The CDR3 reads CASSLQGYYTGELFF. CDR3 nucleotide sequence: TGCGCCAGCAGCTTACAGGGGTACTACACCGGGGAGCTGTTTTTT. V usage is TRBV5-1 and J usage is TRBJ2-2, with TRBD1 matching 7 bases. Germline lookup yields CDR1 SGHRS and CDR2 YFSETQ. The CDR3 consists of 15 residues. The V and J ends lost 2 bases and 3 bases, in that order; junction bases with no gene match: 4.

The chain is built from TRBV7-2 and TRBJ2-7, with 7 bases matching TRBD2. V trimming: 5 bases; J trimming: 0 bases; junction bases outside the gene matches: 10. The CDR3 is 16 residues long. In germline, CDR1 is SGHTA, CDR2 FQGNSA. CDR3 protein: CASSGRAGLHSYEQYF. The CDR3 nucleotides are TGTGCCAGCAGCGGCAGAGCGGGACTACACTCCTACGAGCAGTACTTC.

The J gene is TRBJ2-7, the V gene TRBV15, with D perhaps TRBD1 (6 bases). The V gene's germline CDR1 is LNHNV and CDR2 YYDKDF (reference sequence). Trimming took off 0 bases at V and 0 bases at J, with 15 bases between the two ends. The CDR3 is 17 residues long. The CDR3 sequence is CATSRDPTGAFSYEQYF. DNA of the CDR3: TGTGCCACCAGCAGAGATCCGACAGGTGCTTTCTCCTACGAGCAGTACTTC.

This rearrangement joins TRBV30 to TRBJ2-1; 8 bases are a match to TRBD1. Germline V gene sequence: CDR1 GTSNPN, CDR2 SVGIG (reference sequence). The CDR3 consists of 16 residues. Trimming at V came to 1 base and at J to 4 bases, leaving 9 bases not matched to a gene. CDR3 amino acids: CAWSARTGWTYNEQFF. The CDR3 nucleotides read TGTGCCTGGAGTGCCCGGACAGGGTGGACATACAATGAGCAGTTCTTC.

This CDR3 reads CASSYDTGSVANVLTF. CDR3 nucleotides: TGTGCCAGCAGTTACGATACAGGGTCCGTAGCCAACGTCCTGACTTTC. This chain links TRBV6-5 with TRBJ2-6; a possible D gene is TRBD1 (6 bases). Looked up from germline, CDR1 is MNHEY and CDR2 is SVGAGI. V was clipped by 2 bases and J by 7 bases, with 15 bases between them. The CDR3 consists of 16 residues.

A word on this clonotype: A read error may account for a junction end that differs from germline. This rearrangement joins TRBV10-3 to TRBJ1-2, with D tentatively TRBD1 (6 bases). This CDR3 is built from 14 residues. Germline CDR1 and CDR2: ENHRY and SYGVKD. DNA of the CDR3: TGTGCCATCAGTGAGATTACAGGGAACTATGGCTACGCCTTC. Translation: CAISEITGNYGYAF.